These 25 T cell receptor beta chains came from one sample sequenced in a study of regulatory T cells in long-lasting Graves disease. Time point given: newly diagnosed GD, antithyroid drugs for less than 3 months. PBMC-derived RNA was used for the TCR library. The authors built TCR beta libraries using iRepertoire HTBI primers and Arm-PCR of CDR3 regions. TCRdb reprocessed the multiplex PCR reads with MiXCR, giving one entry per CDR3 protein. The sample lists hundreds of thousands of distinct CDR3 sequences, 15% to 20% occurring once. The data were also submitted as part of a second study, on T cells in Graves' hyperthyroidism and ophthalmopathy.

Sequencing used peripheral blood mononuclear cells (PBMCs), obtained at new diagnosis, from a patient treated with antithyroid drugs. The receptors were sampled from a man younger than 35 with Graves disease.

This clonotype occurred a few times. The V and J genes are TRBV14 and TRBJ2-2; 11 bases agree with TRBD2. Trimming took 6 bases from V and 3 from J; bases not matched to a gene: 3. CDR1 is SGHDN, CDR2 FVKESK, per germline. The CDR3 covers 15 residues. The DNA for the CDR3 is TGTGCCAGCAGTCCTAGCGGGAGGCACACCGGGGAGCTGTTTTTT. It is translated as CASSPSGRHTGELFF.

The chain uses TRBV12-3 or TRBV12-4 and TRBJ2-7, with a possible D match to TRBD1 (6 bases). Deletions cut 3 bases from V and 0 bases from J, with 15 bases between. The length of the CDR3 is 16 residues. The CDR3 here is CASSFGDTIFSYEQYF. In DNA, the CDR3 is TGTGCCAGCAGTTTTGGGGACACAATTTTCTCCTACGAGCAGTACTTC.

This clonotype was seen ten or more times. This chain connects TRBV10-3 to TRBJ2-1; D unclear. The CDR3 has 15 residues. In germline, CDR1 is ENHRY, CDR2 SYGVKD. Deletions cut 4 bases from V and 0 bases from J, with 10 bases between. CDR3 sequence: CAISGAESSYNEQFF. The DNA of the CDR3 is TGTGCCATCAGTGGGGCGGAGAGCTCCTACAATGAGCAGTTCTTC.

This clonotype was counted only a few times. The chain combines TRBV30 with TRBJ2-7; TRBD2 is a possible D gene (6 bases). Trimming left V 1 base short and J 3 bases short, with 7 bases between. The CDR3 is 12 residues long. CDR1 is GTSNPN and CDR2 is SVGIG in the germline V gene (reference sequence). As DNA, the CDR3 is TGTGCCTGGAGTGCCGGGAGCTACGAGCAGTACTTC. Translating gives CAWSAGSYEQYF.

This clonotype has a count of ten or more. This sequence joins TRBV30 and TRBJ2-7; the match to TRBD2 covers 10 bases. Trimming cost V 0 bases and J 2 bases; bases outside gene matches: 4. CDR1 GTSNPN and CDR2 SVGIG come from the germline V gene (reference sequence). The CDR3 totals 15 residues. CDR3 sequence: CAWSVGLAGAYEQYF. The DNA for the CDR3 is TGTGCCTGGAGTGTTGGTCTAGCGGGGGCCTACGAGCAGTACTTC. Filled out from reference TRBV30 and TRBJ2-7, the complete variable domain reads SQTIHQWPATLVQPVGSPLSLECTVEGTSNPNLYWYRQAAGRGLQLLFYSVGIGQISSEVPQNLSASRPQDRQFILSSKKLLLSDSGFYLCAWSVGLAGAYEQYFGPGTRLTVT.

This clonotype has ten or more counts. V is TRBV28 and J is TRBJ2-7; the D gene is possibly TRBD1 (6 bases). V was pared by 5 bases and J by 2 bases, with 13 bases between. Germline V gene data show CDR1 as MDHEN and CDR2 as SYDVKM. The length of the CDR3 is 14 residues. Here the CDR3 DNA reads TGTGCCAGCAGTGGGACCAACAGGGCCTACGAGCAGTACTTC. Translating it yields CASSGTNRAYEQYF.

This clonotype was seen at least ten times. The gene calls are TRBV28 and TRBJ2-7; TRBD2 agrees at 10 bases. Germline trimming cut 5 bases from V and 2 bases from J; bases unmatched to any gene: 9. CDR1 and CDR2 from the germline V gene are MDHEN and SYDVKM. The CDR3 length is 16 residues. The CDR3 DNA sequence: TGTGCCAGCAGTACGGCAGCGGGAGGGGATCCCTACGAGCAGTACTTC. This translates into CASSTAAGGDPYEQYF.

This clonotype appeared many times. The rearrangement links TRBV11-2 to TRBJ2-7; D is unclear. CDR1 is SGHAT, CDR2 FQNNGV, per germline. V lost 5 bases, J lost 6 bases, and 5 bases lay in between. CDR3 length: 10 residues. The CDR3 DNA sequence: TGTGCCAGCAGCGGGCGCGAGCAGTACTTC. Translation: CASSGREQYF.

This chain uses TRBV6-1 with TRBJ1-2, with 7 bases fitting TRBD1. Looked up from germline, CDR1 is MNHNS and CDR2 is SASEGT. The J segment lost 10 bases and the V segment lost 6 bases, leaving 11 bases of the junction unmatched. The CDR3 is 13 residues long. The CDR3 sequence is CASREGAVRDYTF. The CDR3 DNA is TGTGCCAGCAGGGAGGGGGCCGTTCGAGACTACACCTTC.

The V gene is TRBV19, the J gene TRBJ1-6; D is unclear. CDR1 is LNHDA and CDR2 is SQIVND in the germline V gene (reference sequence). This CDR3 is 17 amino acids long. Trimming took off 0 bases at V and 4 bases at J, with 13 bases between the two ends. CDR3 nucleotide sequence: TGTGCCAGTAGTATAGAGGGAGGACGGTTTTATAATTCACCCCTCCACTTT. Translating gives CASSIEGGRFYNSPLHF.

This clonotype was seen repeatedly, ten times or more. The junction does not match germline at one end; this may be a read error. V and J are TRBV5-1 and TRBJ1-5; TRBD1 matches at 7 bases. The CDR3 runs 13 residues. Germline CDR1 reads SGHRS; CDR2 reads YFSETQ. In DNA, the CDR3 is TGTGCCAGCAGCCGGGACAGTAATCAGCCCCAGCATTTT. Translated, it gives CASSRDSNQPQHF. Filled out from reference TRBV5-1 and TRBJ1-5, the complete variable domain reads KAGVTQTPRYLIKTRGQQVTLSCSPISGHRSVSWYQQTPGQGLQFLFEYFSETQRNKGNFPGRFSGRQFSNSRSEMNVSTLELGDSALYLCASSRDSNQPQHFGDGTRLSIL.

The chain joins TRBV20-1 to TRBJ1-5; 7 bases align to TRBD1. Trimming cost V 0 bases and J 6 bases; bases outside gene matches: 11. CDR3 length: 16 amino acids. CDR1 and CDR2 from the germline V gene are DFQATT and SNEGSKA (reference sequence). CDR3 amino acids: CSARDRGRAGGQPQHF. DNA of the CDR3: TGCAGTGCTAGAGATCGGGGCCGGGCAGGGGGTCAGCCCCAGCATTTT.

The chain couples TRBV10-3 to TRBJ2-3; 8 positions match TRBD1. There are 15 residues in the CDR3. The V gene's germline CDR1 is ENHRY and CDR2 SYGVKD. Trimming cost V 6 bases and J 1 base; bases outside gene matches: 6. The CDR3 sequence: CAISAGTGGTDTQYF. The DNA for the CDR3 is TGTGCCATCAGCGCCGGGACAGGAGGCACAGATACGCAGTATTTT.

The chain recombines TRBV5-5 with TRBJ1-1; TRBD1 is a possible D gene (5 bases). The CDR3 has 14 residues. Trimming stripped 4 bases from V and 7 bases from J, with 17 bases between. Germline assignment: CDR1 SGHKS and CDR2 YYEKEE (reference sequence). CDR3 residues: CASSPQGIRGEAFF. The CDR3 DNA follows: TGTGCCAGCAGCCCCCAGGGTATTCGGGGTGAAGCTTTCTTT.

At least ten counts were recorded for this clonotype. The gene calls are TRBV6-1 and TRBJ2-1, with TRBD2 identical over 7 bases. J was trimmed by 10 bases and V by 6 bases; bases with no gene match: 12. The CDR3 length is 14 residues. Per germline, CDR1 MNHNS and CDR2 SASEGT. CDR3 in amino acids: CASSPGAGGGEQFF. The CDR3, as DNA: TGTGCCAGCAGCCCCGGGGCCGGCGGGGGAGAGCAGTTCTTC.

The chain uses TRBV30 and TRBJ2-1, with 10 bases matching TRBD2. Trimming took 4 bases from V and 6 from J; bases not matched to a gene: 9. This CDR3 region has 15 residues. Germline V lookup: CDR1 GTSNPN, CDR2 SVGIG (reference sequence). The CDR3: CAWIPGLAVLNEQFF. The CDR3 DNA follows: TGTGCCTGGATTCCCGGACTAGCGGTACTCAATGAGCAGTTCTTC. The full variable domain, in which reference TRBV30 and TRBJ2-1 provide the parts outside the CDR3, is SQTIHQWPATLVQPVGSPLSLECTVEGTSNPNLYWYRQAAGRGLQLLFYSVGIGQISSEVPQNLSASRPQDRQFILSSKKLLLSDSGFYLCAWIPGLAVLNEQFFGPGTRLTVL.

This clonotype was picked up many times. The chain uses TRBV20-1 and TRBJ2-7, with D possibly matching TRBD2 (6 bases). V shed 6 bases and J shed 4 bases, with 19 bases lying between them. Per the germline V gene, CDR1 is DFQATT and CDR2 is SNEGSKA (reference sequence). The CDR3 extends over 14 amino acids. Here the CDR3 reads CSASRLLAMYEQYF. CDR3 nucleotides: TGCAGTGCGAGCCGCTTACTAGCTATGTACGAGCAGTACTTC.

This clonotype has just a few counts. The chain is built from TRBV9 and TRBJ2-1, with 7 bases fitting TRBD2. The germline CDR1 and CDR2 sequences are SGDLS and YYNGEE. V was pared by 4 bases and J by 0 bases, with 13 bases of the junction left unmatched. The CDR3 spans 18 residues. In nucleotides, the CDR3 is TGTGCCAGCAGCCCCGGCCTTAGCGGGTCTAGCTCCTACAATGAGCAGTTCTTC. As protein: CASSPGLSGSSSYNEQFF.

V usage is TRBV12-3 or TRBV12-4 and J usage is TRBJ2-7, with a weak D call TRBD2 (5 bases). V was pared by 7 bases and J by 0 bases, with 19 bases between. This CDR3 comprises 16 residues. The CDR3 here is CASTTRQGLFSYEQYF. The CDR3 nucleotides read TGTGCCAGCACCACACGACAAGGACTCTTCTCCTACGAGCAGTACTTC.

V usage is TRBV28 and J usage is TRBJ2-3; D call uncertain. V was pared by 6 bases and J by 4 bases, with 14 bases between. Germline CDR1 is MDHEN and CDR2 is SYDVKM. The CDR3 covers 14 residues. This chain's CDR3 is CASSSHGSPDTQYF. CDR3 sequence (DNA): TGTGCCAGCAGCTCTCATGGAAGCCCAGATACGCAGTATTTT.

Only a few counts were recorded for this clonotype. This sequence joins TRBV30 and TRBJ2-5; a weak D match, TRBD1 (5 bases). The CDR3 sequence is 14 residues long. Trimming removed 3 bases at V and 0 bases at J, with 11 bases between. In germline, CDR1 is GTSNPN, CDR2 SVGIG (reference sequence). CDR3 region: CAWRQGSYQETQYF. The CDR3, as DNA: TGTGCCTGGAGGCAGGGATCGTACCAAGAGACCCAGTACTTC.

This clonotype has at least ten counts. The chain carries TRBV24-1 and TRBJ2-2; D perhaps matches TRBD2 (5 bases). The V end lost 3 bases, the J end lost 0 bases, and 10 bases lay between the germline ends. CDR3 length equals 16 residues. Looked up from germline, CDR1 is KGHDR and CDR2 is SFDVKD. The CDR3 reads CATSDTRAPNTGELFF. CDR3 coding DNA: TGTGCCACCAGTGATACTAGAGCTCCGAACACCGGGGAGCTGTTTTTT.

This clonotype was seen only a few times. The chain uses TRBV15 and TRBJ2-3, with D maybe TRBD2 (6 bases). Germline CDR1 reads LNHNV; CDR2 reads YYDKDF (reference sequence). Trimming shortened V by 4 bases and J by 1 base, and 15 bases separated the two germline ends. CDR3 length: 16 amino acids. The CDR3 reads CATSKPGTWGTDTQYF. The DNA of the CDR3 is TGTGCCACCAGCAAACCCGGGACTTGGGGCACAGATACGCAGTATTTT. The variable domain in full, with the rest retrieved from reference TRBV15 and TRBJ2-3, is DAMVIQNPRYQVTQFGKPVTLSCSQTLNHNVMYWYQQKSSQAPKLLFHYYDKDFNNEADTPDNFQSRRPNTSFCFLDIRSPGLGDTAMYLCATSKPGTWGTDTQYFGPGTRLTVL.

In its sample, this clonotype was seen many times. The V and J genes are TRBV6-1 and TRBJ2-1, with D hard to call. This CDR3 comprises 15 residues. In germline, CDR1 is MNHNS, CDR2 SASEGT. V shed 6 bases and J shed 5 bases, with 17 bases lying between them. This CDR3 reads CASRTKGRNNNEQFF. CDR3 in DNA: TGTGCCAGCAGAACTAAGGGCAGAAATAACAATGAGCAGTTCTTC.

The chain is built from TRBV6-1 and TRBJ2-7; 8 bases are shared with TRBD2. Germline trimming cut 1 base from V and 4 bases from J; bases unmatched to any gene: 6. The CDR3 runs 15 residues. Germline lookup yields CDR1 MNHNS and CDR2 SASEGT. The CDR3 DNA sequence: TGTGCCAGCAGTGAAGTCGCGGCGGGAGGTTACGAGCAGTACTTC. As protein: CASSEVAAGGYEQYF.